The clone carrying this T cell receptor beta chain was seen at least ten times. Antigen: not known. Axillary draining lymph nodes of breast cancer patients supplied the node samples. These data belong to a study of breast tumors, draining lymph nodes, adjacent tissues. Overall study findings and caveats: Tumors had less TCR diversity than lymph nodes, more than nontumor tissue. Data only fit, rather than demonstrated, lymph node origin of most tumor T cells. Luminal-like breast cancer showed significantly greater tumor-nontumor repertoire similarity than basal-like breast cancer did.

TCRdb recomputed calls from the multiplex PCR reads with MiXCR, one row per CDR3 protein. The sample comprises about 230,000 distinct CDR3 sequences, roughly 32% of which are singletons, and 1.2% to 1.5% rests with the top ten. The germline V gene encodes CDR1 LNHDA and CDR2 SQIVND (reference sequence). Trimming shortened V by 4 bases and J by 4 bases, and 10 bases separated the two germline ends. There are 13 residues in the CDR3. The chain uses TRBV19 and TRBJ2-5, with D tentatively TRBD2 (6 bases). The receptor was isolated from a female donor with breast cancer. Some clones in this sample may be carry-over from other donors' samples. The sequenced sample consisted of axillary lymph node tissue. CDR3 sequence (DNA): TGTGCCAGTAGTAGCGGAGGGGTAGAGACCCAGTACTTC. It yields the protein CASSSGGVETQYF.